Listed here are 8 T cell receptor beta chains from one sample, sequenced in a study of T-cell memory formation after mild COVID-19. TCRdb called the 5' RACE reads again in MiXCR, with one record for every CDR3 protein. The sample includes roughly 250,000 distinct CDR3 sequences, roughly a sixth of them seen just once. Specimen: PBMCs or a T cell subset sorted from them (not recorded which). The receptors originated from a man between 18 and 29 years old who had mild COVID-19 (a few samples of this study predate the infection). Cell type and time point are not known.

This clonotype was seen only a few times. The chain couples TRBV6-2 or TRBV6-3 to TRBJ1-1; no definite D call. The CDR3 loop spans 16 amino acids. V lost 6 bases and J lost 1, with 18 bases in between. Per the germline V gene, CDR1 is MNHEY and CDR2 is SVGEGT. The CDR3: CASSHSPVLWNTEAFF. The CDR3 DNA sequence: TGTGCCAGCAGCCATTCTCCGGTACTTTGGAACACTGAAGCTTTCTTT.

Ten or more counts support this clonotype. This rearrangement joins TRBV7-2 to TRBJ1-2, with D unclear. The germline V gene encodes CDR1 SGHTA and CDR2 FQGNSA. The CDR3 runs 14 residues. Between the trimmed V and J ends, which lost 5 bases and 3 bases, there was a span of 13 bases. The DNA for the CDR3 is TGTGCCAGCAGCCCCGGACCATGGGACTATGGCTACACCTTC. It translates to CASSPGPWDYGYTF.

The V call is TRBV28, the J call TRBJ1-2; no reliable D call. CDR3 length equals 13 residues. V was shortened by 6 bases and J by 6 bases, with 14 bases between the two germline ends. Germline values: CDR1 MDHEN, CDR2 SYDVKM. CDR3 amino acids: CASRPPAQNGYTF. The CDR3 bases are TGTGCCAGCAGACCTCCCGCCCAGAATGGCTACACCTTC.

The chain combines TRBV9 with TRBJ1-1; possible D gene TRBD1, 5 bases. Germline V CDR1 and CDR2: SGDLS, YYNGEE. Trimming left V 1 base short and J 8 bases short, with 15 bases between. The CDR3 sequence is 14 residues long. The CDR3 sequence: CASSVSPREGEAFF. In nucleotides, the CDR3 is TGTGCCAGCAGCGTATCCCCCAGGGAGGGAGAAGCTTTCTTT.

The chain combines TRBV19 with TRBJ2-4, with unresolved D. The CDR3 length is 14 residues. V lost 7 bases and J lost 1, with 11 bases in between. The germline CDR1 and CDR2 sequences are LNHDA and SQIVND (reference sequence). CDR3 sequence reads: CASTDALAKNIQYF. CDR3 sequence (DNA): TGTGCCAGTACTGATGCCTTGGCCAAAAACATTCAGTACTTC.

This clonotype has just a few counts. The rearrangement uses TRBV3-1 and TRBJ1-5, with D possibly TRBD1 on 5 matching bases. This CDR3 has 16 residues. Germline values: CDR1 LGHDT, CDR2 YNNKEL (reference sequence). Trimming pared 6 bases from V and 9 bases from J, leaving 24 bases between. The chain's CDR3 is CASRLGVRGNAGPQHF. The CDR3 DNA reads TGTGCCAGCAGACTGGGGGTTCGGGGTAATGCGGGGCCCCAGCATTTT.

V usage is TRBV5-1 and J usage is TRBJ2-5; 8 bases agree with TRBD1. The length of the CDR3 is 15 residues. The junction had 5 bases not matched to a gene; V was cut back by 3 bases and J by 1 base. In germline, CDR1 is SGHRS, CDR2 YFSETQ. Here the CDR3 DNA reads TGCGCCAGCAGCTCCGGGACAGGCACCCAAGAGACCCAGTACTTC. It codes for CASSSGTGTQETQYF. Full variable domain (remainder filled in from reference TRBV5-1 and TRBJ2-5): KAGVTQTPRYLIKTRGQQVTLSCSPISGHRSVSWYQQTPGQGLQFLFEYFSETQRNKGNFPGRFSGRQFSNSRSEMNVSTLELGDSALYLCASSSGTGTQETQYFGPGTRLLVL.

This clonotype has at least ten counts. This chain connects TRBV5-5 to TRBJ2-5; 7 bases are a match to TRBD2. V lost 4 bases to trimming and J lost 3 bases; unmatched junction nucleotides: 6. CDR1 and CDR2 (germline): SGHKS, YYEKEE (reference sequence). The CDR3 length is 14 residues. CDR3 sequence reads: CASSPGGIEETQYF. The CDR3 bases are TGTGCCAGCAGCCCGGGGGGAATAGAAGAGACCCAGTACTTC.